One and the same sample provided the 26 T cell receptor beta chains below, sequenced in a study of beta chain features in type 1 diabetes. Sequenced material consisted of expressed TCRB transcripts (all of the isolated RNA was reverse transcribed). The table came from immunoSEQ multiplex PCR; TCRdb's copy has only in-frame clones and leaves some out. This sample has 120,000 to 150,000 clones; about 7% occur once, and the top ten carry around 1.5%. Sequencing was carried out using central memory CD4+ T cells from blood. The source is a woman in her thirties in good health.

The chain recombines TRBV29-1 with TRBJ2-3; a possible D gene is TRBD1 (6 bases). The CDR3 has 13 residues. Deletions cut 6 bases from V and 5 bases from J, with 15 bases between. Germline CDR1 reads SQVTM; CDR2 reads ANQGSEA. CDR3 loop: CSVRGGAVDTQYF. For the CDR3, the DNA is TGCAGCGTCCGAGGGGGAGCCGTAGATACGCAGTATTTT.

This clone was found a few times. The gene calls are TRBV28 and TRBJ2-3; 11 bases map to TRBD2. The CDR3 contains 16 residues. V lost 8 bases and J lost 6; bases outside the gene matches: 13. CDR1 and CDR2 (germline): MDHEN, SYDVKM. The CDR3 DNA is TGTGCCAGCGGCTCGGACCCGGGACTAGCGGACGATACGCAGTATTTT. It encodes CASGSDPGLADDTQYF.

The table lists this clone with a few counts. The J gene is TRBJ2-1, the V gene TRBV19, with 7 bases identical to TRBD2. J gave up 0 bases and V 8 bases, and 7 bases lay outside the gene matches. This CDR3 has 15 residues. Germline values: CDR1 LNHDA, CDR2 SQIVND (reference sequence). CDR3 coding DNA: TGTGCCAGTTCACCTAGCGGAAGCTCCTACAATGAGCAGTTCTTC. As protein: CASSPSGSSYNEQFF.

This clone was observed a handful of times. CDR3 sequence (DNA): TGTGCCAGCAGTTTAGCGGGTCGCACAGATACGCAGTATTTT. Its translation is CASSLAGRTDTQYF. The chain uses TRBV6-5 and TRBJ2-3; 7 bases are a match to TRBD2. The germline V gene has CDR1 MNHEY and CDR2 SVGAGI. V dropped 4 bases and J dropped 1; count of bases not matched to a gene: 2. This CDR3 region has 14 residues.

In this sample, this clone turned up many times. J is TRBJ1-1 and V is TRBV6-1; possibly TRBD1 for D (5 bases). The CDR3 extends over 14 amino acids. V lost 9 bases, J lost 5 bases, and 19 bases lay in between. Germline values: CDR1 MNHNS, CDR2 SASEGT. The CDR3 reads CASESGPLFTEAFF. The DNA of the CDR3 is TGTGCCAGTGAGTCAGGGCCCCTGTTTACTGAAGCTTTCTTT.

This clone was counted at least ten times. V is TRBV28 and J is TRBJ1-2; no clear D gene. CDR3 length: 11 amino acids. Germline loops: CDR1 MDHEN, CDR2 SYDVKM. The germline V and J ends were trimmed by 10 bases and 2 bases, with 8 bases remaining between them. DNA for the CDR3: TGTGCCATCGGGAGGAACTATGGCTACACCTTC. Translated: CAIGRNYGYTF.

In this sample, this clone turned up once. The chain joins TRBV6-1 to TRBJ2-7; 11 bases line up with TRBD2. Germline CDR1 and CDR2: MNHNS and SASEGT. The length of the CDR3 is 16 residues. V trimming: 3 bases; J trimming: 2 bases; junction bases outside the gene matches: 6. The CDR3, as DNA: TGTGCCAGCAGTGACTTGGGACTAGCGGCCACCTACGAGCAGTACTTC. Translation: CASSDLGLAATYEQYF.

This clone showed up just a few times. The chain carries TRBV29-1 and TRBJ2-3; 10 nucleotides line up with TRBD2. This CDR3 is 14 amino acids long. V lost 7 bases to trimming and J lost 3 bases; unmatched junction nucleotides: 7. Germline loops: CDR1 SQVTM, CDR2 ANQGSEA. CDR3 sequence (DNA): TGCAGCGCCCGTAGCGGGAGGTCGACAGATACGCAGTATTTT. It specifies CSARSGRSTDTQYF.

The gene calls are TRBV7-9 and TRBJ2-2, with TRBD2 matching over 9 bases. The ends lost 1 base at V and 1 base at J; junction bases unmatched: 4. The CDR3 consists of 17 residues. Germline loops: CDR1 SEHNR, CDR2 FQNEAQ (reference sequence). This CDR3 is CASSLGVTSGNTGELFF. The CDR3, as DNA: TGTGCCAGCAGCTTAGGGGTGACTAGCGGGAACACCGGGGAGCTGTTTTTT.

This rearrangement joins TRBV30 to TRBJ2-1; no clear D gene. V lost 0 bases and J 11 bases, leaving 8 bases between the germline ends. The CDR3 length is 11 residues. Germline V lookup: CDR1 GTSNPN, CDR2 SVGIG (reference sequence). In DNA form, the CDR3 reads TGTGCCTGGAGTGTACCACATCAGCAGTTCTTC. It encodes CAWSVPHQQFF.

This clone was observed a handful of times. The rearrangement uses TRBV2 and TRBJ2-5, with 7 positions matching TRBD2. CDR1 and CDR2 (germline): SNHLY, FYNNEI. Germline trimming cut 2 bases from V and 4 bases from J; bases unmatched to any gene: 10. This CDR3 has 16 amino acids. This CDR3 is CASSETRRESGETQYF. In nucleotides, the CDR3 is TGTGCCAGCAGTGAAACTCGGCGGGAGTCGGGAGAGACCCAGTACTTC.

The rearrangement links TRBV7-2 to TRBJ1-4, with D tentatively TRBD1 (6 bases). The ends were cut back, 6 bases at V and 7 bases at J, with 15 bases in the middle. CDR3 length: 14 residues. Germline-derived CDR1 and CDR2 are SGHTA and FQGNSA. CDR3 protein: CASRLTGPGEKLFF. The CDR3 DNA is TGTGCCAGCAGACTGACAGGCCCGGGTGAAAAACTGTTTTTT.

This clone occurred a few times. This chain's CDR3 is CASIGRAYEQYF. The DNA of the CDR3 is TGTGCCAGCATAGGCAGGGCGTACGAGCAGTACTTC. The rearrangement uses TRBV28 and TRBJ2-7; D might be TRBD1 (5 bases). Germline loops: CDR1 MDHEN, CDR2 SYDVKM. The germline V and J ends were trimmed by 7 bases and 4 bases, with 11 bases remaining between them. This CDR3 region has 12 residues.

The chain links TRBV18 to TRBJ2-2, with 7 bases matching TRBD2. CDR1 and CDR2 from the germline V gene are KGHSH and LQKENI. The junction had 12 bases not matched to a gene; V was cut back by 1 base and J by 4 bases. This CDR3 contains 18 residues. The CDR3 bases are TGTGCCAGCTCACCACGCGGTTCCGGGAGGCCCGGCACCGGGGAGCTGTTTTTT. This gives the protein CASSPRGSGRPGTGELFF.

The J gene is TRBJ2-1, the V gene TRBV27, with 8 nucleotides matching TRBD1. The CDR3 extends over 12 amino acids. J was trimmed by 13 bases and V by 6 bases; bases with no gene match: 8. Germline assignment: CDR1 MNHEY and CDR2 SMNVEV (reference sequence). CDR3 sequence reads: CASSRGQVTQFF. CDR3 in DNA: TGTGCCAGCAGCCGGGGACAGGTCACTCAGTTCTTC.

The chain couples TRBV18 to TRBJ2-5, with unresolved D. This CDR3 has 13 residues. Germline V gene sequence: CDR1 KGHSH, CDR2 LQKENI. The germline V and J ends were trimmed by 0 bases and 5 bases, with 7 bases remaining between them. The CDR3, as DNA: TGTGCCAGCTCACCACCGTCCTTTGAGACCCAGTACTTC. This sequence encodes CASSPPSFETQYF.

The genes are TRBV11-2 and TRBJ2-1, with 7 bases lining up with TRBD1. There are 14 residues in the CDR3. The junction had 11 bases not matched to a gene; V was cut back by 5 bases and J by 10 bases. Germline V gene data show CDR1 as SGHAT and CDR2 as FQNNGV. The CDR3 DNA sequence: TGTGCCAGCAGCCCACCGCAGACAGGGCACGAGCAGTTCTTC. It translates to CASSPPQTGHEQFF.

This CDR3 reads CASSQDRVRTGVMGTGGYTF. CDR3 DNA: TGCGCCAGCAGCCAAGACCGGGTCCGGACAGGGGTAATGGGTACGGGAGGCTACACCTTC. This sequence joins TRBV4-3 and TRBJ1-2; 9 bases agree with TRBD1. This CDR3 has 20 residues. Germline loops: CDR1 LGHNA, CDR2 YSLEER. Losses at the gene ends were 0 bases for V and 8 bases for J; bases not matched to a gene: 22.

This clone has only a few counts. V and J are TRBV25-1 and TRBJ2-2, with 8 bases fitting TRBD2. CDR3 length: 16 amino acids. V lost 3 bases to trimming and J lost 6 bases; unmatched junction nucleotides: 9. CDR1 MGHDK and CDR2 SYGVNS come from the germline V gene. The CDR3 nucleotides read TGTGCCAGCAGTGACTCTGCCGGGGGGGTCTCCGGGGAGCTGTTTTTT. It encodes CASSDSAGGVSGELFF.

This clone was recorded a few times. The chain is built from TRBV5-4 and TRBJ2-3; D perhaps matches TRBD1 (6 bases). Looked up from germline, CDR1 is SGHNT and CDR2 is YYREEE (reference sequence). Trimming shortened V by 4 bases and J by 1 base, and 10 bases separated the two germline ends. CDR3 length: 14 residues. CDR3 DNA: TGTGCCAGCAGCCAAGGACAGCGCACAGATACGCAGTATTTT. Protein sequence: CASSQGQRTDTQYF.

The CDR3 DNA follows: TGTGCCAGCAGTTTTCGAGGCGGGGTCAATCAGCCCCAGCATTTT. Encoded protein: CASSFRGGVNQPQHF. The chain recombines TRBV6-5 with TRBJ1-5; D is uncertain. This CDR3 contains 15 residues. With 4 bases removed from V and 3 bases from J, the gap between germline ends came to 13 bases. Per the germline V gene, CDR1 is MNHEY and CDR2 is SVGAGI.

The CDR3 DNA reads TGTGCCAGCAGTGCCCCTGGGGGGGGAGCCGCCTACGAGCAGTACTTC. It encodes CASSAPGGGAAYEQYF. The V and J genes are TRBV28 and TRBJ2-7, with 7 bases matching TRBD2. The CDR3 has 16 residues. Germline CDR1 is MDHEN and CDR2 is SYDVKM. V lost 5 bases, J lost 2 bases, and 12 bases stayed unmatched.

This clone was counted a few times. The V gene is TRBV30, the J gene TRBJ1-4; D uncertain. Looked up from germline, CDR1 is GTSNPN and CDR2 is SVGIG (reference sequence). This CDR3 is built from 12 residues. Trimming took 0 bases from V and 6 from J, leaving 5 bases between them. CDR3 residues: CAWSVGDEKLFF. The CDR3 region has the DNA TGTGCCTGGAGTGTGGGAGATGAAAAACTGTTTTTT.

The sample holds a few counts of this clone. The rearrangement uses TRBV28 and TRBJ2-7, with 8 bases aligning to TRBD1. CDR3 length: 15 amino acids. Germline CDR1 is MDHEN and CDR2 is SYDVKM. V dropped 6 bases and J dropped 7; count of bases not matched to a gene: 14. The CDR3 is CASRLSTTGVREQYF. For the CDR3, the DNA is TGTGCCAGCAGGTTAAGCACGACAGGGGTGAGAGAGCAGTACTTC. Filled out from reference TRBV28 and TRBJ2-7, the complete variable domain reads DVKVTQSSRYLVKRTGEKVFLECVQDMDHENMFWYRQDPGLGLRLIYFSYDVKMKEKGDIPEGYSVSREKKERFSLILESASTNQTSMYLCASRLSTTGVREQYFGPGTRLTVT.

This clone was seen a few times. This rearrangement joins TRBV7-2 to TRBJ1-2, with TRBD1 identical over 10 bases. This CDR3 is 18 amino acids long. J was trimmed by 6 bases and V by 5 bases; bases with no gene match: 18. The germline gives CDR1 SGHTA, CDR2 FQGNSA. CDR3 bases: TGTGCCAGCAGCCGGGCCGGGACACCCGGACAGGGGGACCATGGCTACACCTTC. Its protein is CASSRAGTPGQGDHGYTF.

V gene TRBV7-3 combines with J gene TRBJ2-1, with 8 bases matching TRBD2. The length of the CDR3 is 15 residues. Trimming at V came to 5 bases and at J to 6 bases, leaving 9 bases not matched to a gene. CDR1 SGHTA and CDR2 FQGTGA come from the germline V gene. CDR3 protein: CASSRSGSVSNEQFF. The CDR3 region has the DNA TGTGCCAGCAGCCGGAGCGGGAGTGTCTCCAATGAGCAGTTCTTC.